This TCR beta chain was sequenced in a study of cytomegalovirus exposure and HLA in healthy donors. Primers for the PCR totalled 60 Vbeta and 13 Jbeta. Produced via immunoSEQ multiplex PCR; TCRdb's table is partial and in-frame only. The table has around 120,000 clones, approximately 84% seen once. CDR3 size: 14 residues. The V gene's germline CDR1 is SQVTM and CDR2 ANQGSEA. V was clipped by 1 base and J by 4 bases, with 13 bases between them. The clonotype originates from a man aged 50 or older in good health and CMV-seronegative. The chain recombines TRBV29-1 with TRBJ1-2, with D possibly matching TRBD1 (6 bases). Sequenced: PBMCs. CDR3 sequence reads: CSVEAGRGVYGYTF. In DNA, the CDR3 is TGCAGCGTTGAAGCTGGCAGGGGCGTCTATGGCTACACCTTC.